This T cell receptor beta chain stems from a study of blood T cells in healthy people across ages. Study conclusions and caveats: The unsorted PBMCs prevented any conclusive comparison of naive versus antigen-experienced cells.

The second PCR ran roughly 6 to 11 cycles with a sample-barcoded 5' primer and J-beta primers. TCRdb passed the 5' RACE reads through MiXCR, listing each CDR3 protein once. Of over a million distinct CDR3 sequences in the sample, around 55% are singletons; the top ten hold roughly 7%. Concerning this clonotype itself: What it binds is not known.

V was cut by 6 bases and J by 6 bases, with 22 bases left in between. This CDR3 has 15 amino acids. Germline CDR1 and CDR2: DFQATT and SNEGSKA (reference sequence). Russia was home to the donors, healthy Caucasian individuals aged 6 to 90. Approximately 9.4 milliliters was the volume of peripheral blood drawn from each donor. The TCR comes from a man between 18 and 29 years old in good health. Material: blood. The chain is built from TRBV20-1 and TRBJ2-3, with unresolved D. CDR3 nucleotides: TGCAGTGCCACCCCCGGGCCCCCGAATGAGGATACGCAGTATTTT. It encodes CSATPGPPNEDTQYF.